This record looks at one T cell receptor beta chain sequence and its context. This entry is derived from a study of cytomegalovirus exposure and HLA in healthy donors. PCR amplification relied on 60 Vbeta primers (plus 13 Jbeta primers). Produced via immunoSEQ multiplex PCR; TCRdb's table is partial and in-frame only. Among approximately 100,000 clones listed, roughly three quarters were seen once. The CDR3 spans 19 residues. The germline V gene encodes CDR1 MDHEN and CDR2 SYDVKM. The V segment lost 3 bases and the J segment 0 bases; nucleotides outside the gene matches: 9. The chain recombines TRBV28 with TRBJ2-3; 13 bases line up with TRBD2. The TCR comes from a man aged 40-49 years in good health and CMV-seronegative. Sequenced: PBMCs. DNA of the CDR3: TGTGCCAGCAGTTTCCCCGGACTAGCGGGGGCACCAAGCACAGATACGCAGTATTTT. Translated, it gives CASSFPGLAGAPSTDTQYF.